The 21 T cell receptor beta chains below all came from one sample that was sequenced in a study of blood T cell repertoires in COVID-19. Sequencing used immunoSEQ multiplex PCR; TCRdb keeps in-frame clones, though not all of them. The sample lists 220,000 or so clones, around 89% occurring once. Sequenced sample: PBMCs or T cells enriched from blood (not recorded which). The receptors come from a woman aged 18 to 35 in a cohort exposed to, infected with or recovered from COVID-19 (not recorded which).

V usage is TRBV9 and J usage is TRBJ1-5; possible D gene TRBD1, 5 bases. V was trimmed by 4 bases and J by 7 bases, leaving 18 bases between them. CDR3 length equals 15 residues. The germline V gene encodes CDR1 SGDLS and CDR2 YYNGEE. Here the CDR3 reads CASSPDEGAGQPQHF. For the CDR3, the DNA is TGTGCCAGCAGCCCGGACGAAGGGGCCGGCCAGCCCCAGCATTTT. Complete variable domain (other parts from reference TRBV9 and TRBJ1-5): DSGVTQTPKHLITATGQRVTLRCSPRSGDLSVYWYQQSLDQGLQFLIQYYNGEERAKGNILERFSAQQFPDLHSELNLSSLELGDSALYFCASSPDEGAGQPQHFGDGTRLSIL.

The J gene is TRBJ1-1, the V gene TRBV11-3; D possibly corresponds to TRBD1 (6 bases). The germline V and J ends were trimmed by 7 bases and 4 bases, with 13 bases remaining between them. The CDR3 totals 13 residues. Germline V lookup: CDR1 SGHNT, CDR2 YENEEA. The CDR3 DNA is TGTGCCAGCACCATTTTAGGGGGCACTGAAGCTTTCTTT. It encodes CASTILGGTEAFF.

The chain carries TRBV14 and TRBJ2-3; D unclear. The CDR3 contains 15 residues. Trimming stripped 4 bases from V and 3 bases from J, with 14 bases between. Germline V gene data show CDR1 as SGHDN and CDR2 as FVKESK. CDR3 residues: CASSPLLEITDTQYF. In DNA form, the CDR3 reads TGTGCCAGCAGCCCCTTGCTGGAGATAACAGATACGCAGTATTTT.

The chain uses TRBV5-1 and TRBJ2-7; tentative D call: TRBD2 (5 bases). The CDR3 length is 15 residues. Germline V CDR1 and CDR2: SGHRS, YFSETQ. The V end was cut by 0 bases, the J end by 0 bases, with 10 bases between. The CDR3 loop reads CASSLGPSGSYEQYF. CDR3 coding DNA: TGCGCCAGCAGCTTGGGCCCCAGCGGCTCCTACGAGCAGTACTTC.

The chain links TRBV9 to TRBJ1-2, with TRBD1 identical over 8 bases. There are 15 residues in the CDR3. Germline values: CDR1 SGDLS, CDR2 YYNGEE. With V trimmed by 1 base and J by 1 base, 3 bases remained unmatched. For the CDR3, the DNA is TGTGCCAGCAGCGTAAATACAGGGGGTAACTATGGCTACACCTTC. Protein: CASSVNTGGNYGYTF. The full variable domain, its missing parts supplied by reference TRBV9 and TRBJ1-2, is DSGVTQTPKHLITATGQRVTLRCSPRSGDLSVYWYQQSLDQGLQFLIQYYNGEERAKGNILERFSAQQFPDLHSELNLSSLELGDSALYFCASSVNTGGNYGYTFGSGTRLTVV.

The chain recombines TRBV19 with TRBJ1-1; 9 positions match TRBD1. V was pared by 9 bases and J by 2 bases, with 10 bases of the junction left unmatched. Germline V gene lookup returns CDR1 LNHDA and CDR2 SQIVND (reference sequence). CDR3 size: 15 residues. Here the CDR3 DNA reads TGTGCCAGCATCGACAGGGGGATAGTAAACACTGAAGCTTTCTTT. Translated, it gives CASIDRGIVNTEAFF. The variable domain in full, with the rest retrieved from reference TRBV19 and TRBJ1-1, is DGGITQSPKYLFRKEGQNVTLSCEQNLNHDAMYWYRQDPGQGLRLIYYSQIVNDFQKGDIAEGYSVSREKKESFPLTVTSAQKNPTAFYLCASIDRGIVNTEAFFGQGTRLTVV.

This chain connects TRBV19 to TRBJ2-2, with 7 bases aligning to TRBD1. V was clipped by 6 bases and J by 4 bases; unmatched bases: 2. Germline V gene lookup returns CDR1 LNHDA and CDR2 SQIVND (reference sequence). The CDR3 is made up of 13 amino acids. The CDR3 protein is CASRDRSTGELFF. CDR3 in DNA: TGTGCCAGTAGGGACAGGAGCACCGGGGAGCTGTTTTTT.

CDR3 nucleotides: TGTGCCAGCAGGGGGGCGTGGGCAAACTACAATGAGCAGTTCTTC. It is translated as CASRGAWANYNEQFF. The J gene is TRBJ2-1, the V gene TRBV2; tentative D call: TRBD1 (6 bases). V gave up 6 bases and J gave up 3 bases, with 15 bases separating them. This CDR3 comprises 15 residues. CDR1 SNHLY and CDR2 FYNNEI come from the germline V gene. Supplemented by reference TRBV2 and TRBJ2-1, the full variable domain reads EPEVTQTPSHQVTQMGQEVILRCVPISNHLYFYWYRQILGQKVEFLVSFYNNEISEKSEIFDDQFSVERPDGSNFTLKIRSTKLEDSAMYFCASRGAWANYNEQFFGPGTRLTVL.

The rearrangement links TRBV4-1 to TRBJ2-7; D perhaps matches TRBD2 (5 bases). Between the trimmed V and J ends, which lost 8 bases and 3 bases, there was a span of 23 bases. The V gene's germline CDR1 is MGHRA and CDR2 YSYEKL. The CDR3 consists of 16 residues. The CDR3 nucleotides are TGCGCCAGCTCAAGAGGGTCCGGAAGCAGGTTCTACGAGCAGTACTTC. Encoded protein: CASSRGSGSRFYEQYF.

This chain connects TRBV19 to TRBJ1-2, with 7 positions matching TRBD1. This CDR3 region has 15 residues. V trimming: 2 bases; J trimming: 8 bases; junction bases outside the gene matches: 11. CDR1 is LNHDA and CDR2 is SQIVND in the germline V gene (reference sequence). In DNA, the CDR3 is TGTGCCAGTAGTATAAGGGGGCAGGATGCGCGGGGCTACACCTTC. It codes for CASSIRGQDARGYTF.

The chain links TRBV6-5 to TRBJ1-6, with TRBD1 matching 10 bases. The CDR3 is 13 residues long. Losses at the gene ends were 6 bases for V and 10 bases for J; bases not matched to a gene: 3. Per germline, CDR1 MNHEY and CDR2 SVGAGI. CDR3: CASRGQGLSPLHF. For the CDR3, the DNA is TGTGCCAGCAGGGGACAGGGGCTGTCACCCCTCCACTTT.

This clone was observed a single time. For the CDR3, the DNA is TGTGCCAGCAGCTTAGGGCCCCCAGACACTGAAGCTTTCTTT. This codes for CASSLGPPDTEAFF. V and J are TRBV11-1 and TRBJ1-1; the D is unclear. The CDR3 totals 14 residues. The V and J ends lost 1 base and 3 bases respectively, with 9 bases between them. Germline CDR1 and CDR2: SGHAT and FQDESV (reference sequence).

CDR3 residues: CATSDKGHDSYEQYF. The CDR3 bases are TGTGCCACCAGTGATAAGGGCCACGACAGCTACGAGCAGTACTTC. The rearrangement joins TRBV24-1 to TRBJ2-7; TRBD1 might be the D (5 bases). This CDR3 region has 15 residues. Germline V gives CDR1 KGHDR, CDR2 SFDVKD. V was trimmed by 3 bases and J by 3 bases, leaving 14 bases between them.

A note on this clone: Other nucleotide sequences from this sample produce the same CDR3. The chain combines TRBV12-3 or TRBV12-4 with TRBJ2-7, with D perhaps TRBD1 (5 bases). The ends were cut back, 0 bases at V and 2 bases at J, with 5 bases in the middle. This CDR3 has 13 amino acids. CDR3 DNA: TGTGCCAGCAGTTTAGCAGGGGCCTACGAGCAGTACTTC. Translating gives CASSLAGAYEQYF.

J is TRBJ2-7 and V is TRBV27; possible D gene TRBD1, 6 bases. The CDR3 covers 13 residues. V lost 6 bases and J lost 3, with 12 bases in between. CDR1 and CDR2 (germline): MNHEY, SMNVEV (reference sequence). The CDR3 here is CASSRGHRYEQYF. CDR3 bases: TGTGCCAGCAGCCGGGGACACCGCTACGAGCAGTACTTC.

The rearrangement uses TRBV28 and TRBJ1-1; TRBD1 matches at 10 bases. Germline V gives CDR1 MDHEN, CDR2 SYDVKM. Germline trimming cut 4 bases from V and 0 bases from J; bases unmatched to any gene: 11. This CDR3 contains 18 residues. In nucleotides, the CDR3 is TGTGCCAGCAGTTATGGCCACGGGACAGGGGTTGTGAACACTGAAGCTTTCTTT. Translation gives CASSYGHGTGVVNTEAFF.

J is TRBJ1-4 and V is TRBV15; 11 nucleotides match TRBD1. Trimming at V came to 1 base and at J to 7 bases, leaving 2 bases not matched to a gene. CDR1 is LNHNV and CDR2 is YYDKDF in the germline V gene (reference sequence). The CDR3 is made up of 15 amino acids. CDR3 sequence (DNA): TGTGCCACCAGCAGAGGCGGACAGGGGGCTGAAAAACTGTTTTTT. Translation gives CATSRGGQGAEKLFF.

The DNA of the CDR3 is TGTGCCAGCAGCCGGACAGGATCCGGGGAGCTGTTTTTT. Amino acid sequence: CASSRTGSGELFF. The rearrangement joins TRBV7-6 to TRBJ2-2; 7 bases agree with TRBD1. The CDR3 consists of 13 residues. Germline CDR1 is SGHVS and CDR2 is FNYEAQ. Trimming removed 5 bases from V and 6 bases from J; junction bases left unmatched: 3. Full variable domain (outside the CDR3, taken from reference TRBV7-6 and TRBJ2-2): GAGVSQSPRYKVTKRGQDVALRCDPISGHVSLYWYRQALGQGPEFLTYFNYEAQQDKSGLPNDRFSAERPEGSISTLTIQRTEQRDSAMYRCASSRTGSGELFFGEGSRLTVL.

The chain uses TRBV7-6 and TRBJ1-2; 10 bases are a match to TRBD1. CDR1 SGHVS and CDR2 FNYEAQ come from the germline V gene. V lost 2 bases and J lost 6; bases outside the gene matches: 9. This CDR3 region has 16 residues. The chain's CDR3 is CASSLLQGQGSDGYTF. In nucleotides, the CDR3 is TGTGCCAGCAGCTTATTACAGGGACAGGGGTCCGATGGCTACACCTTC.

This clone was found once. J is TRBJ2-1 and V is TRBV2; D possibly corresponds to TRBD2 (5 bases). Germline assignment: CDR1 SNHLY and CDR2 FYNNEI. V was cut by 4 bases and J by 4 bases, with 8 bases left in between. CDR3 length: 13 amino acids. CDR3 DNA sequence: TGTGCCAGCAGTGGTGAGGGATACAATGAGCAGTTCTTC. Its translation: CASSGEGYNEQFF.

The chain recombines TRBV7-6 with TRBJ2-1; 13 positions match TRBD2. This CDR3 has 15 amino acids. V was clipped by 6 bases and J by 6 bases; unmatched bases: 5. The germline V gene has CDR1 SGHVS and CDR2 FNYEAQ. The CDR3, as DNA: TGTGCCAGCAGAACCGGGACTAGCGGGATCAATGAGCAGTTCTTC. The encoded protein is CASRTGTSGINEQFF.